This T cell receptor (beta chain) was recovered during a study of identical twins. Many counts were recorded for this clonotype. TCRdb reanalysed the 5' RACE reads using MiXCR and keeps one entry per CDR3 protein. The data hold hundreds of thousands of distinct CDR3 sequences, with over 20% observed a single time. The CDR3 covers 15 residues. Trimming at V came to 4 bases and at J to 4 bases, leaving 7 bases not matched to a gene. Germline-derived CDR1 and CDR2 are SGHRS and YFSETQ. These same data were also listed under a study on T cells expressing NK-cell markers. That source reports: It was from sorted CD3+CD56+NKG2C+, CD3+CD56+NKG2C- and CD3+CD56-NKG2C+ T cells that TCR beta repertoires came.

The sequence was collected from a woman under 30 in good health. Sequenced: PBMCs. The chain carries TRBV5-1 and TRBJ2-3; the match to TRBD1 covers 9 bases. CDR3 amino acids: CASSHGQGSSDTQYF. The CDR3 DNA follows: TGCGCCAGCAGCCACGGACAGGGGAGTTCAGATACGCAGTATTTT.